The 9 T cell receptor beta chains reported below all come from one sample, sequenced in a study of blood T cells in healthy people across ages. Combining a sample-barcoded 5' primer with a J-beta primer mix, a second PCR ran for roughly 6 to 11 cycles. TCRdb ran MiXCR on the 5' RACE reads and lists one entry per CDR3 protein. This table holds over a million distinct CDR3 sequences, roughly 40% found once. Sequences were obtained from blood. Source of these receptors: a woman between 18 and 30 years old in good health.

As DNA, the CDR3 is TGTGCCAGCAGTGTACTAGCGGGAGAGGGGGGCACAGATACGCAGTATTTT. This gives the protein CASSVLAGEGGTDTQYF. This chain uses TRBV6-6 with TRBJ2-3; 11 nucleotides match TRBD2. Germline CDR1 is MNHNY and CDR2 is SVGAGI (reference sequence). The CDR3 is 17 residues long. V was clipped by 5 bases and J by 1 base; unmatched bases: 8.

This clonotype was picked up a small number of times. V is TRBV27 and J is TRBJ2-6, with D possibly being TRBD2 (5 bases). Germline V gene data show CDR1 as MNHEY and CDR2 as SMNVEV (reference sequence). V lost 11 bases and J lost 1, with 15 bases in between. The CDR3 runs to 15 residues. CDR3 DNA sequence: TGTGCCCCCCCCGGGGTGGAGTCTGGGGCCAACGTCCTGACTTTC. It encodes CAPPGVESGANVLTF.

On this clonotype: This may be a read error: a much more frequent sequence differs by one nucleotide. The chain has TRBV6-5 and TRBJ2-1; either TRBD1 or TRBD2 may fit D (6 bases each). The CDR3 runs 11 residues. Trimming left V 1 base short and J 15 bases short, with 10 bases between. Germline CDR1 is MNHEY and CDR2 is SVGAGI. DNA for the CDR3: TGTGCCAGCAGTTACTTGGGGGGCTGGTTCTTC. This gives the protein CASSYLGGWFF.

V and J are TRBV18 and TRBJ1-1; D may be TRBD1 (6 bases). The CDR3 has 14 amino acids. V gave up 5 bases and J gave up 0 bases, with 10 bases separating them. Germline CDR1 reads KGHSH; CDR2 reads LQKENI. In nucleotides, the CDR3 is TGTGCCAGCTCAACACAGGGTTTGAACACTGAAGCTTTCTTT. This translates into CASSTQGLNTEAFF.

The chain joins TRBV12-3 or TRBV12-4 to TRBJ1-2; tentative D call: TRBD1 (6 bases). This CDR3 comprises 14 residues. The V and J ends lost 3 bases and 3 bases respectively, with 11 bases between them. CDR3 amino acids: CASSFVAGDYGYTF. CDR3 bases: TGTGCCAGCAGTTTCGTCGCAGGGGACTATGGCTACACCTTC.

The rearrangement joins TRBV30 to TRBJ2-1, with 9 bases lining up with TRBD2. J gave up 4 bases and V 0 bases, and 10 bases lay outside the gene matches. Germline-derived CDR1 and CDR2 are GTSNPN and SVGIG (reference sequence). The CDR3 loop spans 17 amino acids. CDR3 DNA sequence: TGTGCCTGGAGTGTAATGGCGGGAGGGCCTGCTTACAATGAGCAGTTCTTC. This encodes CAWSVMAGGPAYNEQFF.

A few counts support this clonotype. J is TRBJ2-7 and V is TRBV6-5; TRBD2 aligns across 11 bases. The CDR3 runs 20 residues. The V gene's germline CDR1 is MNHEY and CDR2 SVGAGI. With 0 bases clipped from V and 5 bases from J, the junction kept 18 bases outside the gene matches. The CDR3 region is CASSYSTIWLAGGFCHEQYF. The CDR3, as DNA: TGTGCCAGCAGTTACTCGACAATCTGGCTAGCGGGGGGCTTTTGCCACGAGCAGTACTTC.

CDR3 DNA: TGTGCCAGCTCCCGTCACAGGGGGTCCCACGAGCAGTACTTC. This sequence encodes CASSRHRGSHEQYF. V usage is TRBV18 and J usage is TRBJ2-7, with 8 bases identical to TRBD1. The CDR3 covers 14 residues. V gave up 6 bases and J gave up 5 bases; unmatched junction bases: 9. In germline, CDR1 is KGHSH, CDR2 LQKENI.

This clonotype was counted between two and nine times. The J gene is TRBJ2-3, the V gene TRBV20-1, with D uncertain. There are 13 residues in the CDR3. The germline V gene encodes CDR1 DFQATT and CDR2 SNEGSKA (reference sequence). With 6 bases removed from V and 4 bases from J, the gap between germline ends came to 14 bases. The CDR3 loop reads CSAPALVADTQYF. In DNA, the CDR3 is TGCAGTGCCCCCGCTCTAGTCGCAGATACGCAGTATTTT.